One and the same sample provided the 29 T cell receptor beta chains below, sequenced in a study of blood T cell repertoires in COVID-19 (dated by TCRdb to 2018 to 2021). The protocol used for the library was the immunoSEQ multiplex PCR assay. What TCRdb holds here is the immuneACCESS table cut down to in-frame rearrangements. Part of the clones is not present; checked against another copy, under half of the missing clones reflect an unresolved V gene, and the others are unexplained. For this sample there are some 240,000 clones; 80% to 95% appear just once. The ten largest clones add up to 0.7% to 0.85% of the sample. The sequenced material came from peripheral blood. These receptors were obtained from a man aged 60-69 years with COVID-19, enrolled during active disease.

The chain recombines TRBV19 with TRBJ1-2; D remains ambiguous. This CDR3 contains 13 residues. CDR1 is LNHDA, CDR2 SQIVND, per germline (reference sequence). V was trimmed by 3 bases and J by 8 bases, leaving 13 bases between them. The CDR3 DNA sequence: TGTGCCAGTAGTATGGAGGGCTCTGTGGGCTACACCTTC. Translating it yields CASSMEGSVGYTF.

This clone occurred a few times. The chain carries TRBV18 and TRBJ2-2, with 11 nucleotides matching TRBD2. V gave up 6 bases and J gave up 0 bases; unmatched junction bases: 6. The CDR3 runs 17 residues. The germline CDR1 and CDR2 sequences are KGHSH and LQKENI. The CDR3 reads CASSQGLAGANTGELFF. The DNA of the CDR3 is TGTGCCAGCTCCCAAGGACTAGCGGGCGCGAACACCGGGGAGCTGTTTTTT.

The sample holds one count of this clone. The chain combines TRBV18 with TRBJ2-2, with D perhaps TRBD2 (6 bases). CDR3 length equals 16 residues. CDR1 KGHSH and CDR2 LQKENI come from the germline V gene. Trimming removed 1 base at V and 3 bases at J, with 12 bases between. Written as DNA, the CDR3 is TGTGCCAGCTCACCACGGCAGGAGGGCGACACCGGGGAGCTGTTTTTT. This encodes CASSPRQEGDTGELFF.

The chain carries TRBV25-1 and TRBJ2-7; no clear D gene. V was cut by 4 bases and J by 5 bases, with 15 bases left in between. Germline loops: CDR1 MGHDK, CDR2 SYGVNS. This CDR3 has 14 amino acids. The CDR3: CASSVTRSSNEQYF. The CDR3, as DNA: TGTGCCAGCAGTGTTACCCGCAGTTCGAACGAGCAGTACTTC.

The genes are TRBV4-2 and TRBJ2-7, with 7 nucleotides matching TRBD1. Germline V gene sequence: CDR1 LGHNA, CDR2 YNFKEQ. J gave up 4 bases and V 0 bases, and 9 bases lay outside the gene matches. The CDR3 length is 16 residues. The CDR3: CASSQDLTGRFYEQYF. The CDR3 region has the DNA TGTGCCAGCAGCCAAGATCTGACAGGGCGGTTTTACGAGCAGTACTTC.

CDR3 nucleotide sequence: TGTGCCAGCTCACCGGGGGCCTTCCGCTCTGGAAACACCATATATTTT. Protein sequence: CASSPGAFRSGNTIYF. The chain has TRBV18 and TRBJ1-3; D might be TRBD1 (6 bases). V was cut by 3 bases and J by 0 bases, with 12 bases left in between. CDR1 and CDR2 (germline): KGHSH, LQKENI. The CDR3 totals 16 residues.

V usage is TRBV3-1 (or the pseudogene TRBV3-2) and J usage is TRBJ1-2; D might be TRBD1 (5 bases). Germline-derived CDR1 and CDR2 are LGHDT and YNNKEL (reference sequence). This CDR3 region has 14 residues. Trimming left V 3 bases short and J 0 bases short, with 8 bases between. The CDR3 is CASSHGGPNYGYTF. DNA for the CDR3: TGTGCCAGCAGCCACGGGGGTCCTAACTATGGCTACACCTTC.

This clone was recorded once. The J gene is TRBJ2-1, the V gene TRBV7-9; 7 nucleotides match TRBD2. The V gene end was trimmed by 7 bases and the J gene end by 4 bases; junction bases not matched to a gene: 16. Per the germline V gene, CDR1 is SEHNR and CDR2 is FQNEAQ (reference sequence). This CDR3 is built from 17 residues. For the CDR3, the DNA is TGTGCCAGCAACAGCGCCGGGGGAGGGAAAGGGTACAATGAGCAGTTCTTC. Amino acid sequence: CASNSAGGGKGYNEQFF.

The genes are TRBV5-3 and TRBJ2-2; tentative D call: TRBD2 (5 bases). TRBV5-3 is sorted into the ORF group, with uncertain function. Trimming cost V 6 bases and J 0 bases, with 9 bases left between them. There are 14 residues in the CDR3. The CDR3 sequence is CARIAPTNTGELFF. CDR3 coding DNA: TGTGCCAGAATAGCGCCAACGAACACCGGGGAGCTGTTTTTT.

The V call is TRBV7-9, the J call TRBJ1-6; no clear D. Trimming removed 5 bases at V and 10 bases at J, with 12 bases between. Germline CDR1 and CDR2: SEHNR and FQNEAQ (reference sequence). The CDR3 extends over 13 amino acids. CDR3 in DNA: TGTGCCAGCAGCGATGAGAGCTTCTCACCCCTCCACTTT. Residues: CASSDESFSPLHF. Full variable domain (outside the CDR3, taken from reference TRBV7-9 and TRBJ1-6): DTGVSQNPRHKITKRGQNVTFRCDPISEHNRLYWYRQTLGQGPEFLTYFQNEAQLEKSRLLSDRFSAERPKGSFSTLEIQRTEQGDSAMYLCASSDESFSPLHFGNGTRLTVT.

This clone has only a few counts. The CDR3 here is CASSIPGRPNYGYTF. The CDR3 nucleotides read TGTGCCAGTAGTATTCCAGGTCGGCCCAACTATGGCTACACCTTC. The chain combines TRBV19 with TRBJ1-2, with unresolved D. This CDR3 contains 15 residues. The V end lost 3 bases, the J end lost 2 bases, and 13 bases lay between the germline ends. Looked up from germline, CDR1 is LNHDA and CDR2 is SQIVND (reference sequence).

This rearrangement joins TRBV3-1 (or the pseudogene TRBV3-2) to TRBJ2-7; maybe TRBD1 (6 bases). Germline assignment: CDR1 LGHDT and CDR2 YNNKEL (reference sequence). This CDR3 has 14 amino acids. The V end lost 1 base, the J end lost 5 bases, and 12 bases lay between the germline ends. CDR3: CASSQVQGSDEQYF. In nucleotides, the CDR3 is TGTGCCAGCAGCCAAGTGCAGGGGAGCGACGAGCAGTACTTC.

The chain recombines TRBV3-1 (or the pseudogene TRBV3-2) with TRBJ1-2, with D perhaps matching TRBD1 (6 bases). V shed 3 bases and J shed 0 bases, with 14 bases lying between them. CDR1 is LGHDT and CDR2 is YNNKEL in the germline V gene (reference sequence). The CDR3 has 16 amino acids. This CDR3 is CASSHPRGRANYGYTF. The CDR3 DNA follows: TGTGCCAGCAGCCACCCCAGGGGTAGAGCTAACTATGGCTACACCTTC.

The chain links TRBV7-2 to TRBJ2-5; a possible D gene is TRBD1 (6 bases). Trimming took off 5 bases at V and 0 bases at J, with 10 bases between the two ends. The germline V gene has CDR1 SGHTA and CDR2 FQGNSA. This CDR3 comprises 14 residues. The CDR3 region is CASSRGTYQETQYF. The CDR3 DNA sequence: TGTGCCAGCAGCAGGGGGACGTACCAAGAGACCCAGTACTTC.

This chain links TRBV10-3 with TRBJ1-5; no reliable D call. Trimming removed 6 bases at V and 1 base at J, with 7 bases between. This CDR3 contains 13 residues. CDR1 is ENHRY and CDR2 is SYGVKD in the germline V gene. As DNA, the CDR3 is TGTGCCATCAGAGCGGGCAGCAATCAGCCCCAGCATTTT. Encoded protein: CAIRAGSNQPQHF.

The genes are TRBV7-2 and TRBJ2-7; maybe TRBD2 (7 bases). This CDR3 has 17 amino acids. V lost 2 bases to trimming and J lost 4 bases, with 21 bases between them. Germline assignment: CDR1 SGHTA and CDR2 FQGNSA. Here the CDR3 reads CASSLWGHRGSLYEQYF. Here the CDR3 DNA reads TGTGCCAGCAGCTTATGGGGACACCGCGGGAGTCTTTACGAGCAGTACTTC.

This CDR3 reads CASSHDSRTDTQYF. The CDR3, as DNA: TGTGCCAGCTCCCACGACAGCCGCACAGATACGCAGTATTTT. This chain links TRBV18 with TRBJ2-3, with D maybe TRBD1 (5 bases). V was cut by 6 bases and J by 1 base, with 11 bases left in between. This CDR3 has 14 residues. The germline gives CDR1 KGHSH, CDR2 LQKENI.

This chain uses TRBV10-3 with TRBJ2-7; TRBD1 matches at 8 bases. CDR3 length equals 17 residues. V dropped 3 bases and J dropped 2; count of bases not matched to a gene: 12. Germline CDR1 ENHRY, CDR2 SYGVKD. CDR3 region: CAISDPVAGTGTYEQYF. The DNA for the CDR3 is TGTGCCATCAGTGACCCAGTCGCGGGGACAGGCACCTACGAGCAGTACTTC.

The chain joins TRBV7-3 to TRBJ2-3, with D perhaps matching TRBD2 (6 bases). V lost 4 bases to trimming and J lost 0 bases, with 8 bases between them. The CDR3 has 14 amino acids. Germline V lookup: CDR1 SGHTA, CDR2 FQGTGA. The CDR3 region is CASSSGTSTDTQYF. The DNA for the CDR3 is TGTGCCAGCAGCTCCGGGACTAGCACAGATACGCAGTATTTT.

The sample holds one count of this clone. V gene TRBV29-1 combines with J gene TRBJ1-2; 10 bases fit TRBD1. The V segment lost 4 bases and the J segment 8 bases; nucleotides outside the gene matches: 7. The germline CDR1 and CDR2 sequences are SQVTM and ANQGSEA. There are 13 residues in the CDR3. The CDR3 sequence: CSVGPGQGRGYTF. The CDR3 nucleotides read TGCAGCGTTGGGCCGGGACAGGGGAGAGGCTACACCTTC.

This clone was detected only once. J is TRBJ2-7 and V is TRBV3-1 (or the pseudogene TRBV3-2); perhaps TRBD2 as D (6 bases). Trimming took 6 bases from V and 3 from J, leaving 12 bases between them. Germline CDR1 is LGHDT and CDR2 is YNNKEL (reference sequence). The CDR3 is 13 residues long. The CDR3 DNA reads as TGTGCCAGCAGGGGGTCTAGCGTCTACGAGCAGTACTTC. Protein sequence: CASRGSSVYEQYF.

As for this clone: This CDR3 is also generated by other DNA sequences in the sample. The gene calls are TRBV20-1 and TRBJ2-1; D is unresolved. The CDR3 is 11 residues long. Between the trimmed V and J ends, which lost 6 bases and 8 bases, there was a span of 11 bases. Germline loops: CDR1 DFQATT, CDR2 SNEGSKA (reference sequence). The CDR3 DNA sequence: TGCAGTGCGTCCCGGGTCGATGAGCAGTTCTTC. Protein: CSASRVDEQFF.

The chain combines TRBV6-6 with TRBJ1-5; 10 bases align to TRBD1. The J segment lost 1 base and the V segment lost 5 bases, leaving 8 bases of the junction unmatched. CDR1 MNHNY and CDR2 SVGAGI come from the germline V gene (reference sequence). The CDR3 totals 17 residues. The CDR3 is CASSPRDRGGSNQPQHF. CDR3 DNA sequence: TGTGCCAGCAGTCCCCGGGACAGGGGAGGGAGCAATCAGCCCCAGCATTTT.

This chain uses TRBV3-1 (or the pseudogene TRBV3-2) with TRBJ1-4; maybe TRBD1 (6 bases). In germline, CDR1 is LGHDT, CDR2 YNNKEL (reference sequence). V was shortened by 1 base and J by 5 bases, with 11 bases between the two germline ends. The CDR3 is 15 residues long. CDR3 coding DNA: TGTGCCAGCAGCCAAGGTCTACAGGGAAATGAAAAACTGTTTTTT. Its protein is CASSQGLQGNEKLFF.

The chain joins TRBV5-1 to TRBJ1-2; D remains ambiguous. CDR1 and CDR2 (germline): SGHRS, YFSETQ. Trimming pared 2 bases from V and 4 bases from J, leaving 12 bases between. The CDR3 has 14 residues. CDR3 region: CASSFGDGTYGYTF. The CDR3 nucleotides read TGCGCCAGCAGCTTCGGAGACGGAACCTATGGCTACACCTTC.

The chain joins TRBV5-1 to TRBJ2-7; the match to TRBD2 covers 7 bases. V lost 5 bases, J lost 0 bases, and 2 bases stayed unmatched. This CDR3 is built from 13 residues. Germline CDR1 reads SGHRS; CDR2 reads YFSETQ. CDR3 sequence: CASSGGSSYEQYF. Here the CDR3 DNA reads TGCGCCAGCAGTGGCGGGAGCTCCTACGAGCAGTACTTC. The whole variable domain, filled in from reference TRBV5-1 and TRBJ2-7, reads KAGVTQTPRYLIKTRGQQVTLSCSPISGHRSVSWYQQTPGQGLQFLFEYFSETQRNKGNFPGRFSGRQFSNSRSEMNVSTLELGDSALYLCASSGGSSYEQYFGPGTRLTVT.

This chain uses TRBV6-1 with TRBJ2-1; D may be TRBD2 (6 bases). Germline V CDR1 and CDR2: MNHNS, SASEGT. The CDR3 is 15 amino acids. Trimming removed 1 base from V and 4 bases from J, with 11 bases in between. The CDR3 DNA reads TGTGCCAGCAGTGAAGGTCTAGCGCATTACAATGAGCAGTTCTTC. Amino acids: CASSEGLAHYNEQFF.

This chain joins TRBV5-8 and TRBJ1-5; D call uncertain. CDR1 and CDR2 from the germline V gene are SGHTS and YDEGEE. This CDR3 contains 15 residues. With 4 bases removed from V and 1 base from J, the gap between germline ends came to 12 bases. The CDR3 loop reads CASSPGRGSNQPQHF. The CDR3 DNA is TGTGCCAGCAGCCCCGGTAGAGGGAGCAATCAGCCCCAGCATTTT.

This clone was seen only once. The rearrangement links TRBV21-1 to TRBJ2-7; the table's D call, TRBD2, has no DNA check behind it. TRBV21-1 is assigned pseudogene status. CDR3 size: 18 residues. CDR3 nucleotide sequence: TGTGCCAGCAGCAAAGCGTTCCGTGCGGGAGGGAACTCCTACGAGCAGTACTTC. Its protein product is CASSKAFRAGGNSYEQYF.